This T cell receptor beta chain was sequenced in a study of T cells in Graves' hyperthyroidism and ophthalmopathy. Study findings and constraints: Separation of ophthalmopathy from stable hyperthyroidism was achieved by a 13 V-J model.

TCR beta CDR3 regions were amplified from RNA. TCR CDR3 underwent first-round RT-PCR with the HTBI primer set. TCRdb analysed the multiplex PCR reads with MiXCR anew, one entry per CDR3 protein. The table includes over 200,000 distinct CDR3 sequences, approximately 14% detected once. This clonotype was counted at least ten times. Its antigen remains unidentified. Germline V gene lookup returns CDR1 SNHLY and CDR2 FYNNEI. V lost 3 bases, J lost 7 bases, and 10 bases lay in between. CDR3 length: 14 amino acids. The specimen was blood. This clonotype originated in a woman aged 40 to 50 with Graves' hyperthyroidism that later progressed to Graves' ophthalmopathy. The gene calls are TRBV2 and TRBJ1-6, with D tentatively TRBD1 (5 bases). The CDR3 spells CASSDQGGNSPLHF. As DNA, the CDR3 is TGTGCCAGCAGTGATCAGGGAGGGAATTCACCCCTCCACTTT.